This entry is about one T cell receptor (beta chain). Its antigen remains unidentified. These data are taken from a study of cytotoxic CD8 clonotypes in ibrutinib-treated CLL. Study observations and caveats: Baseline-level clonality went beyond age-matched healthy donors and moved in step with circulating CD8+ T-cell counts. Private clonotypes, not public ones, expanded at ibrutinib response.

V was clipped by 8 bases and J by 7 bases; unmatched bases: 7. The CDR3 covers 14 residues. Per germline, CDR1 MGHDK and CDR2 SYGVNS. Sequencing was performed with immunoSEQ multiplex PCR; in TCRdb, only in-frame clones are kept and a portion is missing. The sample holds around 200,000 clones, approximately 75% seen once. The TCR was taken from a human donor with chronic lymphocytic leukemia. The chain joins TRBV25-1 to TRBJ2-3; TRBD2 matches 12 bases. The sequencing here drew on PBMCs, taken after 12 months of ibrutinib treatment. CDR3 bases: TGTGCCAGCCGGCTAGCGGGGGGGCTGAATACGCAGTATTTT. It translates to CASRLAGGLNTQYF.